A single sample gave rise to the 32 T cell receptor beta chains below, sequenced in a study of CD8 T cells in ankylosing spondylitis. TCRdb passed the 5' RACE reads through MiXCR, listing each CDR3 protein once. The data hold approximately 340,000 distinct CDR3 sequences, with approximately 15% observed a single time. What was sequenced was blood, either unsorted or a sorted T cell fraction (not recorded which). The receptor source for this set is a male donor with ankylosing spondylitis or in good health (not recorded which).

This clonotype was picked up a small number of times. V is TRBV6-5 and J is TRBJ2-1, with D unclear. The V gene lost 4 bases and the J gene lost 1 base, with 17 bases spanning the gap. The CDR3 sequence is 17 residues long. CDR1 is MNHEY, CDR2 SVGAGI, per germline. DNA of the CDR3: TGTGCCAGCAGTTCCCCCGAGAAGCTAAGATCCTACAATGAGCAGTTCTTC. Protein product: CASSSPEKLRSYNEQFF.

The chain recombines TRBV20-1 with TRBJ2-5, with TRBD1 identical over 9 bases. The J segment lost 4 bases and the V segment lost 2 bases, leaving 2 bases of the junction unmatched. This CDR3 has 13 amino acids. Germline V lookup: CDR1 DFQATT, CDR2 SNEGSKA (reference sequence). CDR3 sequence reads: CSARTGGAETQYF. The CDR3 bases are TGCAGTGCTAGAACAGGGGGCGCAGAGACCCAGTACTTC.

This clonotype was counted only a few times. V is TRBV5-1 and J is TRBJ2-3; D ambiguous. CDR1 is SGHRS and CDR2 is YFSETQ in the germline V gene. CDR3 length equals 15 residues. V was shortened by 4 bases and J by 4 bases, with 16 bases between the two germline ends. The CDR3 coding sequence is TGCGCCAGCAGCGACGGGTTACACACCGCAGATACGCAGTATTTT. Encoded protein: CASSDGLHTADTQYF.

This clonotype was detected ten times or more. The chain employs TRBV5-1 and TRBJ2-1, with D perhaps matching TRBD2 (5 bases). This CDR3 comprises 16 residues. Germline CDR1 SGHRS, CDR2 YFSETQ. The V end lost 1 base, the J end lost 0 bases, and 11 bases lay between the germline ends. The CDR3 is CASSLYGLASYNEQFF. The CDR3 DNA is TGCGCCAGCAGCTTGTATGGACTGGCCTCCTACAATGAGCAGTTCTTC.

The rearrangement links TRBV5-5 to TRBJ1-2; tentatively, D is TRBD1 (5 bases). There are 17 residues in the CDR3. V was shortened by 3 bases and J by 4 bases, with 22 bases between the two germline ends. Looked up from germline, CDR1 is SGHKS and CDR2 is YYEKEE (reference sequence). As DNA, the CDR3 is TGTGCCAGCAGCTCCCCGCCTGGGGACGCAGGATCCTATGGCTACACCTTC. Translating gives CASSSPPGDAGSYGYTF. The full variable domain, its missing parts supplied by reference TRBV5-5 and TRBJ1-2, is DAGVTQSPTHLIKTRGQQVTLRCSPISGHKSVSWYQQVLGQGPQFIFQYYEKEERGRGNFPDRFSARQFPNYSSELNVNALLLGDSALYLCASSSPPGDAGSYGYTFGSGTRLTVV.

The chain links TRBV6-1 to TRBJ1-5; D gene unclear. This CDR3 has 13 amino acids. Germline lookup yields CDR1 MNHNS and CDR2 SASEGT. V lost 8 bases, J lost 7 bases, and 15 bases lay in between. The CDR3 DNA follows: TGTGCCAGCCGGGGAGAAGTCTACCAGCCCCAGCATTTT. This encodes CASRGEVYQPQHF.

This clonotype was counted between two and nine times. The chain combines TRBV25-1 with TRBJ1-6; 7 bases are a match to TRBD1. Per germline, CDR1 MGHDK and CDR2 SYGVNS. The trim removed 7 bases at V and 8 bases at J, leaving 5 bases unmatched. The CDR3 spans 13 residues. The CDR3 loop is CASKRGLDSPLHF. The CDR3 DNA follows: TGTGCCAGCAAGAGGGGGCTAGATTCACCCCTCCACTTT. The full variable domain, rest sourced from reference TRBV25-1 and TRBJ1-6, is EADIYQTPRYLVIGTGKKITLECSQTMGHDKMYWYQQDPGMELHLIHYSYGVNSTEKGDLSSESTVSRIRTEHFPLTLESARPSHTSQYLCASKRGLDSPLHFGNGTRLTVT.

This clonotype was found once. The DNA of the CDR3 is TGCAGTGCTGGTACAGGGGGCGTTTATGAAAAACTGTTTTTT. Amino acid sequence: CSAGTGGVYEKLFF. The chain is built from TRBV20-1 and TRBJ1-4, with TRBD1 identical over 9 bases. Germline CDR1 DFQATT, CDR2 SNEGSKA (reference sequence). V trimming: 5 bases; J trimming: 6 bases; junction bases outside the gene matches: 7. The CDR3 sequence is 14 residues long.

The chain couples TRBV7-9 to TRBJ2-1; TRBD1 might be the D (6 bases). CDR1 and CDR2 from the germline V gene are SEHNR and FQNEAQ (reference sequence). This CDR3 has 15 residues. Trimming pared 1 base from V and 3 bases from J, leaving 10 bases between. CDR3 DNA: TGTGCCAGCAGCTTAGGGGACATTTTCTACAATGAGCAGTTCTTC. This encodes CASSLGDIFYNEQFF.

The chain employs TRBV3-1 and TRBJ2-1, with 8 bases aligning to TRBD2. V shed 4 bases and J 1 base; nucleotides not matched to a gene: 9. Germline lookup yields CDR1 LGHDT and CDR2 YNNKEL (reference sequence). The CDR3 sequence is 17 residues long. In nucleotides, the CDR3 is TGTGCCAGCAGCCCCCCCCGGCGGGGGGCTTCCTACAATGAGCAGTTCTTC. Its protein is CASSPPRRGASYNEQFF.

This clonotype was seen a few times. The chain couples TRBV12-3 or TRBV12-4 to TRBJ2-1, with 7 bases matching TRBD1. The CDR3 is 15 residues long. J was trimmed by 5 bases and V by 5 bases; bases with no gene match: 9. As DNA, the CDR3 is TGTGCCAGCAGTCCCGACAGGGCCCCCCACAATGAGCAGTTCTTC. It is translated as CASSPDRAPHNEQFF.

This clonotype appeared many times. The V gene is TRBV5-1, the J gene TRBJ2-2; D remains ambiguous. The CDR3 is made up of 13 amino acids. Trimming took 0 bases from V and 6 from J, leaving 6 bases between them. CDR1 is SGHRS and CDR2 is YFSETQ in the germline V gene. CDR3: CASSLEQSGELFF. CDR3 nucleotide sequence: TGCGCCAGCAGCTTGGAACAGTCCGGGGAGCTGTTTTTT.

This clonotype was counted at least ten times. Here the CDR3 reads CASSSGTVSYEQYF. The CDR3 bases are TGTGCCAGCAGTTCCGGGACTGTCTCCTACGAGCAGTACTTC. V is TRBV12-3 or TRBV12-4 and J is TRBJ2-7, with a possible D match to TRBD2 (6 bases). V lost 4 bases and J 0 bases, leaving 10 bases between the germline ends. The CDR3 is made up of 14 amino acids.

This clonotype was counted between two and nine times. The CDR3 protein is CASSPTPRGVFPKGPDEQFF. In DNA, the CDR3 is TGTGCCAGCAGCCCGACCCCGCGGGGGGTTTTTCCTAAAGGGCCCGATGAGCAGTTCTTC. The rearrangement uses TRBV11-1 and TRBJ2-1; 8 nucleotides agree with TRBD2. The CDR3 consists of 20 residues. The J segment lost 8 bases and the V segment lost 5 bases, leaving 26 bases of the junction unmatched. CDR1 is SGHAT, CDR2 FQDESV, per germline (reference sequence).

This chain uses TRBV3-1 with TRBJ2-1; 8 nucleotides agree with TRBD2. V was pared by 3 bases and J by 13 bases, with 2 bases of the junction left unmatched. CDR3 length equals 11 residues. Germline CDR1 is LGHDT and CDR2 is YNNKEL (reference sequence). The CDR3 sequence is CASSQAGGQFF. CDR3 in DNA: TGTGCCAGCAGCCAGGCGGGGGGACAGTTCTTC.

This clonotype was observed a single time. This sequence joins TRBV5-1 and TRBJ2-3; 12 bases map to TRBD2. This CDR3 region has 17 residues. The V gene end was trimmed by 3 bases and the J gene end by 1 base; junction bases not matched to a gene: 6. From germline, CDR1 is SGHRS and CDR2 YFSETQ. Written as DNA, the CDR3 is TGCGCCAGCAGCTCTAGCGGGGGGGTGCCTGGCACAGATACGCAGTATTTT. Its translation is CASSSSGGVPGTDTQYF.

The genes are TRBV27 and TRBJ2-6, with D maybe TRBD1 (5 bases). CDR3 length: 15 amino acids. Germline-derived CDR1 and CDR2 are MNHEY and SMNVEV (reference sequence). Between the trimmed V and J ends, which lost 5 bases and 3 bases, there was a span of 11 bases. CDR3 amino acids: CASSPGLGGANVLTF. CDR3 bases: TGTGCCAGCAGTCCAGGGCTAGGTGGGGCCAACGTCCTGACTTTC.

The chain combines TRBV6-1 with TRBJ1-5, with 7 bases identical to TRBD1. Germline values: CDR1 MNHNS, CDR2 SASEGT. V shed 7 bases, J shed 7 bases, and the junction held 13 bases outside the gene matches. This CDR3 is 15 amino acids long. The DNA for the CDR3 is TGTGCCAGCACCCAAAGGGGAGGGGGCGCGCAGCCCCAGCATTTT. This sequence encodes CASTQRGGGAQPQHF.

The J gene is TRBJ2-3, the V gene TRBV29-1; a weak D match, TRBD1 (5 bases). Trimming removed 6 bases at V and 5 bases at J, with 15 bases between. CDR1 is SQVTM and CDR2 is ANQGSEA in the germline V gene. CDR3 size: 13 residues. The CDR3 DNA reads as TGCAGCGTGACCCCTAGGGGAATAGATACGCAGTATTTT. Translating gives CSVTPRGIDTQYF.

The chain joins TRBV9 to TRBJ2-3, with no clear D. V lost 3 bases and J 3 bases, leaving 11 bases between the germline ends. Germline CDR1 SGDLS, CDR2 YYNGEE. The CDR3 totals 14 residues. The CDR3 DNA reads as TGTGCCAGCAGCGGAGCACAACCAACAGATACGCAGTATTTT. It codes for CASSGAQPTDTQYF.

The V and J genes are TRBV5-1 and TRBJ2-3; possibly TRBD2 for D (6 bases). V lost 6 bases and J 0 bases, leaving 14 bases between the germline ends. Germline CDR1 and CDR2: SGHRS and YFSETQ. The CDR3 loop spans 15 amino acids. The CDR3 bases are TGCGCCAGCATGGCGGGGCCGGCTAGCACAGATACGCAGTATTTT. Its protein is CASMAGPASTDTQYF. Using reference TRBV5-1 and TRBJ2-3 for the parts outside the CDR3, the full variable domain is KAGVTQTPRYLIKTRGQQVTLSCSPISGHRSVSWYQQTPGQGLQFLFEYFSETQRNKGNFPGRFSGRQFSNSRSEMNVSTLELGDSALYLCASMAGPASTDTQYFGPGTRLTVL.

This clonotype was picked up many times. The chain links TRBV20-1 to TRBJ2-1; 10 nucleotides line up with TRBD2. Germline CDR1 is DFQATT and CDR2 is SNEGSKA (reference sequence). CDR3 length: 17 amino acids. With 0 bases clipped from V and 5 bases from J, the junction kept 10 bases outside the gene matches. The CDR3 sequence is CSARDLKGLAGDNEQFF. CDR3 nucleotide sequence: TGCAGTGCTAGAGATCTAAAAGGGCTAGCGGGAGACAATGAGCAGTTCTTC.

This clonotype was recorded a few times. V and J are TRBV12-3 or TRBV12-4 and TRBJ1-2; no clear D. The V and J ends lost 1 base and 0 bases respectively, with 9 bases between them. The CDR3 consists of 15 residues. As DNA, the CDR3 is TGTGCCAGCAGTTTAGTCGGGGTATCTAACTATGGCTACACCTTC. It codes for CASSLVGVSNYGYTF.

The gene calls are TRBV10-2 and TRBJ1-1; D is possibly TRBD1 (5 bases). The CDR3 length is 13 residues. CDR1 and CDR2 from the germline V gene are WSHSY and SAAADI. The V end lost 3 bases, the J end lost 4 bases, and 9 bases lay between the germline ends. CDR3 in amino acids: CASSEGEPTEAFF. As DNA, the CDR3 is TGCGCCAGCAGTGAAGGGGAGCCCACTGAAGCTTTCTTT.

The chain has TRBV6-5 and TRBJ2-3, with D maybe TRBD2 (6 bases). The V gene lost 2 bases and the J gene lost 8 bases, with 11 bases spanning the gap. The CDR3 has 13 residues. Germline V gene data show CDR1 as MNHEY and CDR2 as SVGAGI. CDR3 nucleotides: TGTGCCAGCAGTTACGACGGGAGTGGTACGCAGTATTTT. Residues: CASSYDGSGTQYF.

This clonotype came up a few times. The chain uses TRBV7-8 and TRBJ2-1, with 14 bases fitting TRBD2. The germline V gene has CDR1 SGHVS and CDR2 FQNEAQ. The CDR3 sequence is 17 residues long. Trimming took 5 bases from V and 6 from J; bases not matched to a gene: 9. As DNA, the CDR3 is TGTGCCAGCAGCGGGCGGACTAGCGGGGGGCTACTCAATGAGCAGTTCTTC. Amino acid sequence: CASSGRTSGGLLNEQFF.

The chain recombines TRBV12-3 or TRBV12-4 with TRBJ2-3; D may correspond to TRBD1 or TRBD2 (6 bases each). The V end was cut by 3 bases, the J end by 1 base, with 11 bases between. This CDR3 contains 15 residues. CDR3 loop: CASSLEGVRTDTQYF. CDR3 nucleotides: TGTGCCAGCAGTTTGGAGGGGGTGCGCACAGATACGCAGTATTTT.

The sample holds a few counts of this clonotype. The V call is TRBV12-3 or TRBV12-4, the J call TRBJ2-3; 7 nucleotides align to TRBD2. V gave up 6 bases and J gave up 4 bases; unmatched junction bases: 10. The CDR3 loop spans 15 amino acids. Here the CDR3 reads CASSRVGGSADTQYF. Here the CDR3 DNA reads TGTGCCAGCAGCCGGGTGGGGGGGTCAGCAGATACGCAGTATTTT.

This clonotype has a single count. The chain carries TRBV20-1 and TRBJ2-7; TRBD1 aligns across 9 bases. Germline trimming cut 4 bases from V and 5 bases from J; bases unmatched to any gene: 9. This CDR3 comprises 14 residues. CDR1 and CDR2 (germline): DFQATT, SNEGSKA (reference sequence). Here the CDR3 reads CSATAGQGRNEQYF. The CDR3 DNA reads as TGCAGTGCTACAGCTGGACAGGGGAGGAACGAGCAGTACTTC.

The rearrangement uses TRBV15 and TRBJ1-2, with 7 bases matching TRBD1. The CDR3 has 15 residues. Germline-derived CDR1 and CDR2 are LNHNV and YYDKDF (reference sequence). The ends lost 0 bases at V and 7 bases at J; junction bases unmatched: 8. In nucleotides, the CDR3 is TGTGCCACCAGCAGAGATGGGGACAGACGGGGTGGCTACACCTTC. Translated: CATSRDGDRRGGYTF.

This clonotype was counted many times. The chain links TRBV5-6 to TRBJ2-7; D is possibly TRBD1 (6 bases). Germline loops: CDR1 SGHDT, CDR2 YYEEEE. The CDR3 runs 15 residues. V lost 1 base to trimming and J lost 1 base, with 12 bases between them. The CDR3 loop reads CASSLQGIISYEQYF. DNA for the CDR3: TGTGCCAGCAGCTTGCAGGGGATAATTTCCTACGAGCAGTACTTC.

This clonotype came up a few times. The V call is TRBV6-5, the J call TRBJ1-5; D is perhaps TRBD1 (5 bases). This CDR3 comprises 16 residues. CDR1 and CDR2 (germline): MNHEY, SVGAGI. V was trimmed by 0 bases and J by 2 bases, leaving 11 bases between them. The CDR3 region is CASSYSSQGGNQPQHF. CDR3 DNA: TGTGCCAGCAGTTACTCGAGCCAGGGAGGCAATCAGCCCCAGCATTTT.